The T cell receptor (beta chain) under discussion was sequenced for a study of T-cell reconstitution after alpha-beta-depleted transplantation in children. Study-wide results and caveats: Several hundred expanded graft clones reportedly were the source of alpha-beta T cells about two months after transplant. Recipient T cells and thymic progenitors that survived were the source of the high TCRbeta diversity seen at day 60 in some patients.

This clonotype was counted only a few times. As yet, its antigen is unknown. Unique molecular identifiers featured in how the TCRbeta library was prepared. One entry per CDR3 protein results from TCRdb running MiXCR on the PCR reads. The sample includes about 97,000 distinct CDR3 sequences, about 6% seen only once; the top ten take 5.5% to 6.5%. The CDR3 has 15 amino acids. The V gene lost 0 bases and the J gene lost 5 bases, with 14 bases spanning the gap. CDR1 and CDR2 from the germline V gene are SGHRS and YFSETQ. This chain joins TRBV5-1 and TRBJ1-2; D perhaps matches TRBD1 (5 bases). The clonotype comes from a female patient aged 2 to 10 who had a stem cell transplant for Fanconi anemia, so the T cells may come from the graft donor. The sequencing used PBMCs, mostly from graft donor cells, collected 60 days after TCRalphabeta/CD19-depleted stem cell transplant. The DNA for the CDR3 is TGCGCCAGCAGCTTGGGGGCAGGGCGTGAGTATGGCTACACCTTC. Translation gives CASSLGAGREYGYTF.